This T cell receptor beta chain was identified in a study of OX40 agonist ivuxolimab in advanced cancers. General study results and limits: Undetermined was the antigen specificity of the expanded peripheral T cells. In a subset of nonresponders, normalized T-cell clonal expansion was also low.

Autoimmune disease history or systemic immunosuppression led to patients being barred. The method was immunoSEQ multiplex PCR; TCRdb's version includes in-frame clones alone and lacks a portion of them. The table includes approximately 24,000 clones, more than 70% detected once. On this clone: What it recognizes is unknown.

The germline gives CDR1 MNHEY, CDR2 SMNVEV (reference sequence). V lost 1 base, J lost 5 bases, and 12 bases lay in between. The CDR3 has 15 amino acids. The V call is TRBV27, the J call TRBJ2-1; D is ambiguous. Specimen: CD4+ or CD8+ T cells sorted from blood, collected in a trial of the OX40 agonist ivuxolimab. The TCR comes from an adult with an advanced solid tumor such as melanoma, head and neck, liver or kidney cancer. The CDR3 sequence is CASSLYFPINNEQFF. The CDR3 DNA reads TGTGCCAGCAGTTTATACTTCCCGATTAACAATGAGCAGTTCTTC.